This TCR beta chain was sequenced in a study of regulatory T cells in long-lasting Graves disease. About the study: Persistent cases were those of Graves' disease that involved over 5 years of antithyroid drugs with positive TSH receptor antibodies.

This clonotype was recorded a few times. Its matching antigen is unknown. This CDR3 contains 14 residues. The germline gives CDR1 SGHNT, CDR2 YYREEE (reference sequence). Trimming removed 0 bases from V and 4 bases from J, with 10 bases in between. Time point in this sample: persistent/refractory GD, antithyroid drugs over 5 years with positive TRAb. The authors made the TCR library using RNA they extracted from PBMCs. An endocrinology unit in Xi'an, China, supplied the patients. Study-wide points: Persistent-disease Graves' patients showed less TCR diversity than new cases.

Arm-PCR with iRepertoire HTBI primers amplified the CDR3 regions for these TCR beta libraries. Using its own MiXCR run on the multiplex PCR reads, TCRdb lists one record per CDR3 protein. The sample has some 440,000 distinct CDR3 sequences, around 21% seen once. The chain recombines TRBV5-4 with TRBJ2-5, with no clear D. The sequencing here drew on peripheral blood mononuclear cells (PBMCs), taken when the disease was refractory, from a patient treated with antithyroid drugs. The sequence came from a female donor with Graves disease. Here the CDR3 DNA reads TGTGCCAGCAGCTTGGGCGTAGCCCCAGAGACCCAGTACTTC. Translated: CASSLGVAPETQYF. The complete variable domain, with remaining parts taken from reference TRBV5-4 and TRBJ2-5, reads ETGVTQSPTHLIKTRGQQVTLRCSSQSGHNTVSWYQQALGQGPQFIFQYYREEENGRGNFPPRFSGLQFPNYSSELNVNALELDDSALYLCASSLGVAPETQYFGPGTRLLVL.